This record covers a single T cell receptor (beta chain). Its target is not known. Data came from immunoSEQ multiplex PCR; TCRdb stores just in-frame clones and leaves some out. The sample lists about 3,200 clones, over 70% seen once, with about 8% in the top ten. The CDR3 is made up of 15 amino acids. Germline CDR1 reads MNHNS; CDR2 reads SASEGT. Trimming removed 9 bases from V and 4 bases from J; junction bases left unmatched: 11. This entry comes from a study of brain metastases from non-small cell lung cancer. Study-wide points: T-cell clones appeared expanded in 64% of brain metastases relative to matched primary tumors. Metastases had sparse T cells but largely shared repertoires with primaries.

This receptor was obtained from a donor at least 40 years old with non-small cell lung cancer. The rearrangement uses TRBV6-1 and TRBJ2-1; 8 bases align to TRBD1. The sequenced sample was primary lung tumor tissue. The CDR3 DNA reads as TGTGCCAGTGAGGCCCCTGGGACAGGTTACAATGAGCAGTTCTTC. Amino acid sequence: CASEAPGTGYNEQFF.